The 5 T cell receptor beta chains in this list originate from one sample, sequenced in a study of cytomegalovirus exposure and HLA in healthy donors. PCR was performed using 60 Vbeta and 13 Jbeta primers. Some clones are missing from TCRdb's copy, which holds only in-frame ones; the method was immunoSEQ multiplex PCR. The table lists about 150,000 clones, 70% to 90% of them singletons. Sequences were obtained from PBMCs. These receptors all come from a woman aged 18-30 years in good health and CMV-seronegative.

The CDR3 nucleotides are TGTGCCAGCAGTGTATCAGGCCTTTATGGCTACACCTTC. This sequence encodes CASSVSGLYGYTF. The rearrangement uses TRBV2 and TRBJ1-2; no clear D. The germline V and J ends were trimmed by 4 bases and 5 bases, with 11 bases remaining between them. The V gene's germline CDR1 is SNHLY and CDR2 FYNNEI. The CDR3 has 13 amino acids. Full variable domain (missing parts from reference TRBV2 and TRBJ1-2): EPEVTQTPSHQVTQMGQEVILRCVPISNHLYFYWYRQILGQKVEFLVSFYNNEISEKSEIFDDQFSVERPDGSNFTLKIRSTKLEDSAMYFCASSVSGLYGYTFGSGTRLTVV.

This clone was counted between two and nine times. V gene TRBV9 combines with J gene TRBJ2-7, with 7 nucleotides matching TRBD2. From germline, CDR1 is SGDLS and CDR2 YYNGEE. The trim removed 1 base at V and 2 bases at J, leaving 3 bases unmatched. The CDR3 contains 14 residues. CDR3 in amino acids: CASSVSGDAYEQYF. The CDR3 bases are TGTGCCAGCAGCGTAAGCGGGGACGCCTACGAGCAGTACTTC.

This clone was counted a single time. The chain combines TRBV5-1 with TRBJ2-3, with D possibly being TRBD2 (5 bases). CDR3 length equals 15 residues. V lost 3 bases, J lost 1 base, and 12 bases lay in between. Germline V CDR1 and CDR2: SGHRS, YFSETQ. In DNA, the CDR3 is TGCGCCAGCAGCTCACCCTCCGGGGGCACAGATACGCAGTATTTT. Protein: CASSSPSGGTDTQYF.

This chain uses TRBV27 with TRBJ2-1; 10 bases are a match to TRBD1. The CDR3 spans 15 residues. Per germline, CDR1 MNHEY and CDR2 SMNVEV (reference sequence). V was clipped by 2 bases and J by 10 bases; unmatched bases: 8. The CDR3: CASSLTGTGVAEQFF. The CDR3 nucleotides read TGTGCCAGCAGTTTAACCGGGACAGGGGTGGCGGAGCAGTTCTTC.

The chain uses TRBV5-1 and TRBJ2-5; 8 bases are shared with TRBD1. J lost 2 bases, V lost 1 base, and 7 bases had no gene match. In germline, CDR1 is SGHRS, CDR2 YFSETQ. The CDR3 is 16 residues long. CDR3 protein: CASSLSTGGLQETQYF. CDR3 DNA sequence: TGCGCCAGCAGCTTGTCAACAGGGGGGTTACAAGAGACCCAGTACTTC.